A single sample is the source of the 23 T cell receptor beta chains below, sequenced in a study of cytomegalovirus exposure and HLA in healthy donors. 13 Jbeta primers and 60 Vbeta primers were used for the PCR. Here immunoSEQ multiplex PCR was the method, and the copy in TCRdb shows in-frame clones only, minus some. The listing contains 150,000 or so clones. Sequenced material: PBMCs. The source is a woman aged 50 to 65 in good health and CMV-seronegative.

The chain joins TRBV10-1 to TRBJ2-4; 10 positions match TRBD2. CDR1 and CDR2 (germline): WNHNN, SYGVQD (reference sequence). With V trimmed by 5 bases and J by 0 bases, 16 bases remained unmatched. This CDR3 has 20 residues. The CDR3 region has the DNA TGCGCCAGCAGTTTGTCTAGCGGGGGCCTCACCCTTTTAGCCAAAAACATTCAGTACTTC. This codes for CASSLSSGGLTLLAKNIQYF.

V and J are TRBV4-2 and TRBJ2-1, with 12 bases that match TRBD2. This CDR3 comprises 20 residues. In germline, CDR1 is LGHNA, CDR2 YNFKEQ. V trimming: 0 bases; J trimming: 7 bases; junction bases outside the gene matches: 16. The CDR3 region is CASSQDAVLAGGAGENEQFF. DNA of the CDR3: TGTGCCAGCAGCCAAGACGCGGTGCTAGCGGGGGGGGCGGGGGAGAATGAGCAGTTCTTC.

V is TRBV10-3 and J is TRBJ1-2, with 11 bases identical to TRBD1. Unmatched junction bases numbered 10, after V lost 5 bases and J lost 8 bases. The CDR3 has 15 amino acids. The germline gives CDR1 ENHRY, CDR2 SYGVKD. In nucleotides, the CDR3 is TGTGCCATCAGTAGTCTGGGACAGGGGGAAGGAGGCTACACCTTC. As protein: CAISSLGQGEGGYTF.

CDR3 coding DNA: TGTGCCAGCAGTGAATGGGGGGGGGATAGCAATCAGCCCCAGCATTTT. Its protein is CASSEWGGDSNQPQHF. The V call is TRBV25-1, the J call TRBJ1-5; the D gene is possibly TRBD1 (5 bases). CDR1 is MGHDK and CDR2 is SYGVNS in the germline V gene. The CDR3 has 16 amino acids. V lost 1 base to trimming and J lost 0 bases, with 10 bases between them.

This chain connects TRBV6-5 to TRBJ2-7; perhaps TRBD2 as D (6 bases). This CDR3 is built from 14 residues. V shed 2 bases and J shed 2 bases, with 10 bases lying between them. CDR1 and CDR2 from the germline V gene are MNHEY and SVGAGI. The CDR3 DNA reads as TGTGCCAGCAGTTACGGGTCGGGGGCCTACGAGCAGTACTTC. It codes for CASSYGSGAYEQYF.

The chain joins TRBV28 to TRBJ2-2, with 9 bases that match TRBD1. Germline CDR1 and CDR2: MDHEN and SYDVKM. The V and J ends lost 10 bases and 6 bases, in that order; junction bases with no gene match: 21. The CDR3 totals 18 residues. CDR3 bases: TGTGCCACCAGGGGGGTAGGGAGCCGGGACAGGGTATCCGGGGAGCTGTTTTTT. Translation gives CATRGVGSRDRVSGELFF.

The V gene is TRBV18, the J gene TRBJ2-5, with 8 bases that match TRBD1. Trimming cost V 3 bases and J 5 bases; bases outside gene matches: 5. This CDR3 spans 14 amino acids. Germline V gene lookup returns CDR1 KGHSH and CDR2 LQKENI. The CDR3 is CASSPSGGTETQYF. DNA for the CDR3: TGTGCCAGCTCACCCTCAGGGGGCACGGAGACCCAGTACTTC.

About this clone: Likely a read error: the CDR3 ends without its conserved phenylalanine or tryptophan. This chain joins TRBV4-3 and TRBJ1-2, with 7 bases matching TRBD1. This CDR3 region has 16 residues. Germline V gene sequence: CDR1 LGHNA, CDR2 YSLEER. V lost 0 bases to trimming and J lost 8 bases; unmatched junction nucleotides: 12. In DNA form, the CDR3 reads TGCGCCAGCAGCCAAGACCCCGGGACAGTCCTGGAGGGCTACACCCTC. It translates to CASSQDPGTVLEGYTL.

This chain connects TRBV6-6 to TRBJ2-7, with 10 positions matching TRBD1. V shed 4 bases, J shed 2 bases, and the junction held 5 bases outside the gene matches. The CDR3 length is 15 residues. Per germline, CDR1 MNHNY and CDR2 SVGAGI (reference sequence). The CDR3 is CASSLGTGVTYEQYF. The CDR3 nucleotides read TGTGCCAGCAGTTTGGGGACAGGGGTCACCTACGAGCAGTACTTC.

The rearrangement joins TRBV28 to TRBJ1-5; TRBD1 aligns across 7 bases. Germline loops: CDR1 MDHEN, CDR2 SYDVKM. The CDR3 runs 17 residues. V gave up 4 bases and J gave up 5 bases; unmatched junction bases: 14. In nucleotides, the CDR3 is TGTGCCAGCAGTTCCCCAAGGGCAGGGGGTTCAGATCAGCCCCAGCATTTT. Residues: CASSSPRAGGSDQPQHF.

The chain joins TRBV6-6 to TRBJ2-1; D remains ambiguous. This CDR3 comprises 12 residues. The germline gives CDR1 MNHNY, CDR2 SVGAGI (reference sequence). Trimming took 4 bases from V and 6 from J, leaving 7 bases between them. CDR3 DNA sequence: TGTGCCAGCAGTTTCCCCGGCAATGAGCAGTTCTTC. Translation gives CASSFPGNEQFF.

The J gene is TRBJ2-7, the V gene TRBV6-1, with 16 positions matching TRBD2. The CDR3 is made up of 18 amino acids. V lost 3 bases, J lost 0 bases, and 5 bases stayed unmatched. Germline V gene lookup returns CDR1 MNHNS and CDR2 SASEGT. The CDR3 here is CASSDGTSGGGISYEQYF. Written as DNA, the CDR3 is TGTGCCAGCAGTGACGGGACTAGCGGGGGGGGAATCTCCTACGAGCAGTACTTC.

The J gene is TRBJ2-5, the V gene TRBV27; 12 nucleotides agree with TRBD1. Germline CDR1 and CDR2: MNHEY and SMNVEV (reference sequence). After removal of 5 bases from V and 5 bases from J, the junction contained 6 bases not matched to a gene. The CDR3 contains 15 residues. CDR3 loop: CASSLWDRGRETQYF. CDR3 nucleotides: TGTGCCAGCAGTCTTTGGGACAGGGGGCGGGAGACCCAGTACTTC.

This chain links TRBV5-6 with TRBJ2-5, with D perhaps TRBD1 (5 bases). Germline assignment: CDR1 SGHDT and CDR2 YYEEEE. V gave up 4 bases and J gave up 2 bases, with 9 bases separating them. The CDR3 loop spans 13 amino acids. CDR3: CASSTTVQETQYF. The CDR3 region has the DNA TGTGCCAGCAGCACGACAGTGCAAGAGACCCAGTACTTC.

V gene TRBV11-2 combines with J gene TRBJ2-1; TRBD2 matches 7 bases. Germline V lookup: CDR1 SGHAT, CDR2 FQNNGV. The CDR3 is 14 residues long. V dropped 6 bases and J dropped 1; count of bases not matched to a gene: 3. CDR3: CASRRAGSYNEQFF. For the CDR3, the DNA is TGTGCCAGCAGGAGAGCGGGGTCCTACAATGAGCAGTTCTTC. Filled out from reference TRBV11-2 and TRBJ2-1, the complete variable domain reads EAGVAQSPRYKIIEKRQSVAFWCNPISGHATLYWYQQILGQGPKLLIQFQNNGVVDDSQLPKDRFSAERLKGVDSTLKIQPAKLEDSAVYLCASRRAGSYNEQFFGPGTRLTVL.

This rearrangement joins TRBV27 to TRBJ2-7, with 8 bases identical to TRBD2. V shed 6 bases and J 3 bases; nucleotides not matched to a gene: 7. The CDR3 extends over 14 amino acids. Germline V gene data show CDR1 as MNHEY and CDR2 as SMNVEV (reference sequence). The CDR3 sequence is CASSPGLAVYEQYF. Here the CDR3 DNA reads TGTGCCAGCAGCCCCGGACTAGCAGTCTACGAGCAGTACTTC.

The V call is TRBV10-3, the J call TRBJ2-5, with 8 positions matching TRBD1. The CDR3 covers 16 residues. Trimming removed 3 bases from V and 3 bases from J; junction bases left unmatched: 9. Germline CDR1 and CDR2: ENHRY and SYGVKD. Here the CDR3 reads CAISESAGGYEETQYF. As DNA, the CDR3 is TGTGCCATCAGTGAATCGGCAGGGGGCTATGAAGAGACCCAGTACTTC.

CDR3 amino acids: CASSLGQTGLYEQYF. CDR3 in DNA: TGTGCCAGCAGCTTAGGCCAGACAGGATTATACGAGCAGTACTTC. The chain uses TRBV7-2 and TRBJ2-7; TRBD1 is a possible D gene (6 bases). The CDR3 is 15 amino acids. The V and J ends lost 1 base and 4 bases respectively, with 14 bases between them. The germline V gene has CDR1 SGHTA and CDR2 FQGNSA.

The chain employs TRBV7-9 and TRBJ2-2; 7 positions agree with TRBD1. Germline values: CDR1 SEHNR, CDR2 FQNEAQ (reference sequence). Losses at the gene ends were 8 bases for V and 1 base for J; bases not matched to a gene: 10. The CDR3 sequence is 16 residues long. CDR3 protein: CASARAGTENTGELFF. In nucleotides, the CDR3 is TGTGCCAGCGCCAGAGCCGGGACAGAGAACACCGGGGAGCTGTTTTTT.

The V call is TRBV30, the J call TRBJ2-5; TRBD1 is a possible D gene (6 bases). The closer fit of TRBJ2-7 to the DNA end suggests the J call may be wrong. This CDR3 region has 13 residues. Per the germline V gene, CDR1 is GTSNPN and CDR2 is SVGIG (reference sequence). The CDR3 coding sequence is TGTGCCGGATCTCCAGGGAGAGGGGGCGAGCAGTACTTC. The encoded protein is CAGSPGRGGEQYF.

The chain recombines TRBV9 with TRBJ2-7; D not certain. Trimming left V 3 bases short and J 3 bases short, with 4 bases between. The CDR3 covers 11 residues. Germline V CDR1 and CDR2: SGDLS, YYNGEE. The CDR3 sequence: CASSAGYEQYF. The CDR3 DNA is TGTGCCAGCAGCGCGGGCTACGAGCAGTACTTC.

J is TRBJ2-1 and V is TRBV4-1; TRBD2 aligns across 11 bases. Germline values: CDR1 MGHRA, CDR2 YSYEKL. The CDR3 contains 17 residues. J gave up 1 base and V 3 bases, and 5 bases lay outside the gene matches. The CDR3 protein is CASSQTGTSGSYNEQFF. The CDR3 DNA follows: TGCGCCAGCAGCCAGACCGGGACTAGCGGTTCCTACAATGAGCAGTTCTTC.

This chain uses TRBV6-5 with TRBJ1-3; D possibly corresponds to TRBD1 (5 bases). The CDR3 consists of 12 residues. The V end lost 6 bases, the J end lost 4 bases, and 7 bases lay between the germline ends. The germline V gene encodes CDR1 MNHEY and CDR2 SVGAGI. CDR3 sequence (DNA): TGTGCCAGCAGCCAGGGAGGAAACACCATATATTTT. It specifies CASSQGGNTIYF.